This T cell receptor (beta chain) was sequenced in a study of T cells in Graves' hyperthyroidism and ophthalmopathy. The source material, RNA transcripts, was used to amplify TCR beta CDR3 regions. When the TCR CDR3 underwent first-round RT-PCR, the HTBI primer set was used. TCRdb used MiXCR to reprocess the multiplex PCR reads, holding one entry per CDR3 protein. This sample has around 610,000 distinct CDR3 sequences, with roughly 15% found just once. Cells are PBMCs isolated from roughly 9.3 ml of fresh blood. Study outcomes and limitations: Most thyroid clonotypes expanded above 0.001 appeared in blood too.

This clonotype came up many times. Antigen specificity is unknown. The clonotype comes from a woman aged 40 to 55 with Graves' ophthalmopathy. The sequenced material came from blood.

The CDR3 region has the DNA TGTGCCAGCAGGTTTGCAGGGGAACCCTACGAGCAGTACTTC. This translates into CASRFAGEPYEQYF. The chain is built from TRBV28 and TRBJ2-7, with a tentative D call TRBD1 (6 bases). V was clipped by 6 bases and J by 2 bases, with 14 bases between them. The CDR3 is made up of 14 amino acids. Per germline, CDR1 MDHEN and CDR2 SYDVKM.